One and the same sample provided the 8 T cell receptor beta chains below, sequenced in a study of cytomegalovirus exposure and HLA in healthy donors. Primers: 60 Vbeta forward and 13 Jbeta reverse. Sequenced by immunoSEQ multiplex PCR; TCRdb stores in-frame clones only, minus some. The sample yields 170,000 or so clones, over 75% seen once. Material for sequencing was PBMCs. These receptor sequences come from a woman in her 30s in good health and CMV-seronegative.

The chain couples TRBV7-9 to TRBJ1-6; D perhaps matches TRBD1 (6 bases). The germline CDR1 and CDR2 sequences are SEHNR and FQNEAQ (reference sequence). The CDR3 length is 12 residues. V lost 8 bases, J lost 8 bases, and 10 bases lay in between. The CDR3 loop reads CASVQGDSPLHF. The CDR3 nucleotides read TGTGCCAGCGTACAGGGAGATTCACCCCTCCACTTT.

This clone was observed a few times. The V gene is TRBV5-1, the J gene TRBJ1-5; D is unclear. CDR3 length: 14 residues. CDR1 SGHRS and CDR2 YFSETQ come from the germline V gene. V was pared by 4 bases and J by 0 bases, with 8 bases between. The CDR3: CASSPNYSNQPQHF. DNA for the CDR3: TGCGCCAGCAGCCCAAACTATAGCAATCAGCCCCAGCATTTT. The full variable domain, rest sourced from reference TRBV5-1 and TRBJ1-5, is KAGVTQTPRYLIKTRGQQVTLSCSPISGHRSVSWYQQTPGQGLQFLFEYFSETQRNKGNFPGRFSGRQFSNSRSEMNVSTLELGDSALYLCASSPNYSNQPQHFGDGTRLSIL.

The V call is TRBV19, the J call TRBJ1-3; 7 nucleotides agree with TRBD1. The germline V gene encodes CDR1 LNHDA and CDR2 SQIVND (reference sequence). The CDR3 covers 15 residues. V shed 10 bases and J 4 bases; nucleotides not matched to a gene: 13. The CDR3 DNA reads TGTGCCACAACCACGAGCCCCAGGGGGGGAAACACCATATATTTT. This translates into CATTTSPRGGNTIYF.

J is TRBJ1-5 and V is TRBV7-8; D is ambiguous. V was cut by 2 bases and J by 0 bases, with 8 bases left in between. The V gene's germline CDR1 is SGHVS and CDR2 FQNEAQ. This CDR3 spans 15 amino acids. The CDR3 DNA follows: TGTGCCAGCAGCTTATCCGGGGTTAGCAATCAGCCCCAGCATTTT. Translated, it gives CASSLSGVSNQPQHF.

This clone was observed a single time. At one of its ends the junction is not consistent with the germline gene, which may arise from a read error. V gene TRBV5-1 combines with J gene TRBJ2-1, with TRBD2 identical over 16 bases. The V gene's germline CDR1 is SGHRS and CDR2 YFSETQ. The CDR3 spans 17 residues. The CDR3 sequence is CASSSGLAGGVGNKQFF. In nucleotides, the CDR3 is TGCGCCAGCAGCTCGGGACTAGCGGGAGGGGTGGGCAATAAGCAGTTCTTC.

The rearrangement links TRBV11-1 to TRBJ2-3, with 9 bases identical to TRBD2. This CDR3 region has 15 residues. Per the germline V gene, CDR1 is SGHAT and CDR2 is FQDESV (reference sequence). V shed 1 base and J 4 bases; nucleotides not matched to a gene: 3. CDR3 nucleotides: TGTGCCAGCAGCTTAGGCGGGGGGGGTCCAGATACGCAGTATTTT. Its translation is CASSLGGGGPDTQYF.

In nucleotides, the CDR3 is TGCAGCGTTCCTCGCGGGAGGGCCCACGAGCAGTACTTC. Protein sequence: CSVPRGRAHEQYF. The rearrangement links TRBV29-1 to TRBJ2-7, with TRBD2 matching over 9 bases. V dropped 5 bases and J dropped 5; count of bases not matched to a gene: 7. The CDR3 runs 13 residues. Germline CDR1 SQVTM, CDR2 ANQGSEA.

A few counts support this clone. The rearrangement uses TRBV7-2 and TRBJ2-3; 9 bases map to TRBD2. CDR3 length: 15 residues. The germline V gene has CDR1 SGHTA and CDR2 FQGNSA. V was clipped by 6 bases and J by 1 base; unmatched bases: 5. Here the CDR3 reads CASRRIAGGTDTQYF. The DNA of the CDR3 is TGTGCCAGCAGGCGTATAGCGGGAGGCACAGATACGCAGTATTTT. The full variable domain, with the rest looked up from reference TRBV7-2 and TRBJ2-3, is GAGVSQSPSNKVTEKGKDVELRCDPISGHTALYWYRQSLGQGLEFLIYFQGNSAPDKSGLPSDRFSAERTGGSVSTLTIQRTQQEDSAVYLCASRRIAGGTDTQYFGPGTRLTVL.